These 5 T cell receptor beta chains were sequenced from one sample in a study of shared clonotypes between healthy human individuals. TCRdb keeps only in-frame clones here, not all; method: immunoSEQ multiplex PCR. The table has around 1.4 million clones, roughly 98.5% seen once. The sample taken for sequencing was naive CD4+ T cells sorted from blood. As to subset: CD45RA+ positively selected. These receptor sequences come from a man aged 30 to 39 in good health.

V gene TRBV28 combines with J gene TRBJ2-7, with D maybe TRBD1 (5 bases). CDR3 length: 14 amino acids. CDR1 and CDR2 (germline): MDHEN, SYDVKM. Deletions cut 3 bases from V and 3 bases from J, with 12 bases between. Written as DNA, the CDR3 is TGTGCCAGCAGTTTTTCTGGGGCCCACTACGAGCAGTACTTC. Protein product: CASSFSGAHYEQYF.

The gene calls are TRBV10-2 and TRBJ1-3; maybe TRBD1 (5 bases). In germline, CDR1 is WSHSY, CDR2 SAAADI. Trimming removed 3 bases at V and 0 bases at J, with 9 bases between. This CDR3 comprises 15 residues. CDR3 protein: CASSDRASSGNTIYF. CDR3 DNA: TGCGCCAGCAGTGACAGGGCAAGCTCTGGAAACACCATATATTTT.

V and J are TRBV9 and TRBJ1-3; unclear D gene. Trimming stripped 0 bases from V and 5 bases from J, with 24 bases between. In germline, CDR1 is SGDLS, CDR2 YYNGEE. This CDR3 has 19 residues. The CDR3 DNA is TGTGCCAGCAGCGTAGGTCTGGGTCGGCGGCACGACCAACGAAACACCATATATTTT. Protein: CASSVGLGRRHDQRNTIYF.

The chain combines TRBV7-3 with TRBJ1-1; D remains unclear. The CDR3 has 14 amino acids. V lost 2 bases to trimming and J lost 1 base, with 8 bases between them. Germline-derived CDR1 and CDR2 are SGHTA and FQGTGA. The CDR3, as DNA: TGTGCCAGCAGCTTAGGCGTTGGGAACACTGAAGCTTTCTTT. It is translated as CASSLGVGNTEAFF. The entire variable domain, with the rest obtained from reference TRBV7-3 and TRBJ1-1, is as follows: GAGVSQTPSNKVTEKGKYVELRCDPISGHTALYWYRQSLGQGPEFLIYFQGTGAADDSGLPNDRFFAVRPEGSVSTLKIQRTERGDSAVYLCASSLGVGNTEAFFGQGTRLTVV.

The chain links TRBV4-2 to TRBJ1-2, with D perhaps matching TRBD1 (5 bases). The CDR3 has 15 residues. Germline lookup yields CDR1 LGHNA and CDR2 YNFKEQ. V lost 0 bases, J lost 4 bases, and 12 bases lay in between. The CDR3: CASSQDSRGGYGYTF. In DNA, the CDR3 is TGTGCCAGCAGCCAAGATTCAAGGGGAGGCTATGGCTACACCTTC.